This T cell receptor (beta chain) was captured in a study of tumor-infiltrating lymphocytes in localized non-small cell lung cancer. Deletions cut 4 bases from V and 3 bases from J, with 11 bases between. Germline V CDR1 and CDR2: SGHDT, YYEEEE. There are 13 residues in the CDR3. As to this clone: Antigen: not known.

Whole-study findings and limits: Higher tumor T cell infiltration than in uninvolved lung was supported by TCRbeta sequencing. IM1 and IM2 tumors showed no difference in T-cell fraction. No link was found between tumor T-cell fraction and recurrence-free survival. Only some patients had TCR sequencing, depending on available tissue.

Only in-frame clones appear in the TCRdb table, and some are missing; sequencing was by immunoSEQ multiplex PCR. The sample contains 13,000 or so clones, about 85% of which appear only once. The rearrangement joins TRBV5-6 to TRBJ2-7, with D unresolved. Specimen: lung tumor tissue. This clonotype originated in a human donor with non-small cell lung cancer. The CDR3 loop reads CASSRINIYEQYF. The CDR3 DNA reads TGTGCCAGCAGCCGAATAAACATCTACGAGCAGTACTTC.